The present T cell receptor beta chain was sequenced within a study of blood T cell repertoires in COVID-19. Trimming pared 2 bases from V and 8 bases from J, leaving 4 bases between. Germline V gene lookup returns CDR1 MNHEY and CDR2 SVGEGT. The CDR3 sequence is 10 residues long. Clones were read by immunoSEQ multiplex PCR, and TCRdb kept only the in-frame ones, dropping some. Here the sample spans under 55,000 clones, 70% to 85% being singletons. Sequenced input: PBMCs or T cells enriched from blood (not recorded which). The chain couples TRBV6-2 or TRBV6-3 to TRBJ2-7; D is uncertain. This sequence originates from a woman in her forties or fifties with acute COVID-19. In DNA form, the CDR3 reads TGTGCCAGCAGTTACGGCCAGCAGTACTTC. Its translation is CASSYGQQYF.